One sample yielded the 12 T cell receptor beta chains listed below, sequenced in a study of OX40 agonist ivuxolimab in advanced cancers. Sequencing was performed with immunoSEQ multiplex PCR; in TCRdb, only in-frame clones are kept and a portion is missing. This sample has about 60,000 clones, with 85% to 90% found just once. The sample in question was CD4+ or CD8+ T cells sorted from blood, obtained in a trial of the OX40 agonist ivuxolimab. The receptors originated from an adult with an advanced solid tumor such as melanoma, head and neck, liver or kidney cancer.

The V call is TRBV20-1, the J call TRBJ1-5, with no clear D. Germline V gene data show CDR1 as DFQATT and CDR2 as SNEGSKA (reference sequence). V lost 1 base and J 10 bases, leaving 8 bases between the germline ends. This CDR3 is 11 amino acids long. This CDR3 is CSARVDGPQHF. The CDR3 coding sequence is TGCAGTGCTAGAGTCGACGGACCCCAGCATTTT.

The chain links TRBV7-3 to TRBJ2-1; unclear D gene. CDR1 is SGHTA, CDR2 FQGTGA, per germline. V was clipped by 2 bases and J by 1 base, with 6 bases between them. The CDR3 is 14 residues long. CDR3 coding DNA: TGTGCCAGCAGCTTAGATCCATCCTACAATGAGCAGTTCTTC. This sequence encodes CASSLDPSYNEQFF.

The chain recombines TRBV7-3 with TRBJ1-6, with a possible D match to TRBD1 (5 bases). The CDR3 covers 15 residues. Trimming stripped 2 bases from V and 9 bases from J, with 14 bases between. Germline lookup yields CDR1 SGHTA and CDR2 FQGTGA. This CDR3 is CASSLSPREGSPLHF. CDR3 sequence (DNA): TGTGCCAGCAGCTTATCCCCCAGGGAGGGTTCACCCCTCCACTTT.

This clone was counted a single time. The V and J genes are TRBV15 and TRBJ2-7; 8 nucleotides agree with TRBD1. V was clipped by 6 bases and J by 2 bases; unmatched bases: 3. The germline gives CDR1 LNHNV, CDR2 YYDKDF (reference sequence). This CDR3 is built from 13 residues. The CDR3 sequence is CATSRQGPYEQYF. The DNA for the CDR3 is TGTGCCACCAGTAGACAGGGGCCCTACGAGCAGTACTTC.

The chain uses TRBV5-1 and TRBJ1-1; TRBD1 matches 9 bases. The CDR3 runs to 13 residues. Looked up from germline, CDR1 is SGHRS and CDR2 is YFSETQ. J lost 0 bases, V lost 7 bases, and 1 base had no gene match. The CDR3 here is CASGQGMNTEAFF. DNA of the CDR3: TGCGCCAGCGGACAGGGGATGAACACTGAAGCTTTCTTT.

The V call is TRBV6-1, the J call TRBJ2-7, with 7 bases fitting TRBD1. Germline lookup yields CDR1 MNHNS and CDR2 SASEGT. The CDR3 runs 13 residues. Trimming took 7 bases from V and 5 from J; bases not matched to a gene: 8. DNA of the CDR3: TGTGCCAGCATTAGGGGACAGCCGGACGAGCAGTACTTC. This encodes CASIRGQPDEQYF.

V gene TRBV18 combines with J gene TRBJ1-5; D unclear. V was trimmed by 2 bases and J by 5 bases, leaving 13 bases between them. The CDR3 has 15 residues. Germline lookup yields CDR1 KGHSH and CDR2 LQKENI. The CDR3 bases are TGTGCCAGCTCACCAATAGAGGGCCCGGATCAGCCCCAGCATTTT. Residues: CASSPIEGPDQPQHF.

This CDR3 is CATSRDWSRGVLSYEQYF. In nucleotides, the CDR3 is TGTGCCACCAGCAGAGATTGGTCGCGGGGGGTCCTCTCCTACGAGCAGTACTTC. The gene calls are TRBV15 and TRBJ2-7; TRBD2 matches 8 bases. The CDR3 spans 18 residues. The V segment lost 0 bases and the J segment 0 bases; nucleotides outside the gene matches: 10. CDR1 LNHNV and CDR2 YYDKDF come from the germline V gene (reference sequence).

V and J are TRBV27 and TRBJ1-1; weak D call: TRBD1 (5 bases). In germline, CDR1 is MNHEY, CDR2 SMNVEV (reference sequence). The CDR3 contains 15 residues. Between the trimmed V and J ends, which lost 4 bases and 4 bases, there was a span of 16 bases. In DNA, the CDR3 is TGTGCCAGCAGTTCGGCGGGGCTTGATGCCACTGAAGCTTTCTTT. Its translation: CASSSAGLDATEAFF.

The chain is built from TRBV28 and TRBJ1-1, with 7 bases identical to TRBD1. Trimming took 4 bases from V and 5 from J; bases not matched to a gene: 7. This CDR3 has 14 amino acids. The germline gives CDR1 MDHEN, CDR2 SYDVKM. CDR3 nucleotides: TGTGCCAGCAGTTCCCCGACAGGGCGGACTGAAGCTTTCTTT. It is translated as CASSSPTGRTEAFF.

This clone showed up just a few times. This rearrangement joins TRBV2 to TRBJ2-7; D call uncertain. V lost 2 bases, J lost 7 bases, and 15 bases lay in between. In germline, CDR1 is SNHLY, CDR2 FYNNEI. This CDR3 contains 14 residues. CDR3: CASSEWFSPQEQYF. The CDR3 DNA sequence: TGTGCCAGCAGTGAATGGTTCAGCCCTCAGGAGCAGTACTTC.

The chain employs TRBV5-1 and TRBJ1-4, with TRBD1 matching 7 bases. V shed 4 bases and J 3 bases; nucleotides not matched to a gene: 6. CDR1 and CDR2 from the germline V gene are SGHRS and YFSETQ. There are 15 residues in the CDR3. The CDR3 coding sequence is TGCGCCAGCAGCACGGGGACAGTACCTAATGAAAAACTGTTTTTT. Its protein is CASSTGTVPNEKLFF.